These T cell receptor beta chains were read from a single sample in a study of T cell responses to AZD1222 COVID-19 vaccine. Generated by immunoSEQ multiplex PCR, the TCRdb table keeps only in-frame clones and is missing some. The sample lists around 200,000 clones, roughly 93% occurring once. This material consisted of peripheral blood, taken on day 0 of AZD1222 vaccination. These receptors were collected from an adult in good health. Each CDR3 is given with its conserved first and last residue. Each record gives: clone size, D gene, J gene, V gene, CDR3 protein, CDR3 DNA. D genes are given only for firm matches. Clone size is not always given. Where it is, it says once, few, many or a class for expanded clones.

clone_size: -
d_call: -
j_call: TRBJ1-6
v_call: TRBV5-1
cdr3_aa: CASSLAGAKVGSPLHF
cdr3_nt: TGCGCCAGCAGCTTGGCGGGTGCGAAGGTTGGTTCACCCCTCCACTTT

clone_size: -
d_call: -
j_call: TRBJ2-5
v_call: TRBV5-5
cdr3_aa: CASSLGGRETQYF
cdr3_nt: TGTGCCAGCAGCTTGGGGGGGCGAGAGACCCAGTACTTC

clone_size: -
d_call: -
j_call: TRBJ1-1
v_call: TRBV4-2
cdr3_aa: CASSQDRAEAFF
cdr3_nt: TGTGCCAGCAGCCAAGACAGGGCTGAAGCTTTCTTT

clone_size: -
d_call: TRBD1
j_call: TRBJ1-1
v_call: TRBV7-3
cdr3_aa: CASSRTGVTEAFF
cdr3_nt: TGTGCCAGCAGCCGGACAGGGGTCACTGAAGCTTTCTTT

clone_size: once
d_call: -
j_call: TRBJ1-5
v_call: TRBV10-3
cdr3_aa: CAISESLEGNSNQPQHF
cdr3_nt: TGTGCCATCAGTGAAAGCCTGGAAGGCAATAGCAATCAGCCCCAGCATTTT

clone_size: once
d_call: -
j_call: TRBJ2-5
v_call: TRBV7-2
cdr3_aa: CASSRRDLETQYF
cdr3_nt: TGTGCCAGCAGCCGCCGGGACTTAGAGACCCAGTACTTC

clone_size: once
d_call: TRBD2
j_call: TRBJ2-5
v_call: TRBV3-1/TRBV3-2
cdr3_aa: CASSGEAGHLDQETQYF
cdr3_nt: TGTGCCAGCAGCGGGGAAGCGGGGCATCTAGATCAAGAGACCCAGTACTTC

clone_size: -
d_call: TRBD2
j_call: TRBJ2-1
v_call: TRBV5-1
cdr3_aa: CASSAGLPGLAGEYNEQFF
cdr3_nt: TGCGCCAGCAGCGCAGGCCTCCCGGGACTAGCGGGCGAGTACAATGAGCAGTTCTTC

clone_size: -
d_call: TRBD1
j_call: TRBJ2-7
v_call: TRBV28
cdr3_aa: CASSFHRTGGRGEQYF
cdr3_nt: TGTGCCAGCAGTTTTCACCGGACAGGGGGGAGAGGCGAGCAGTACTTC

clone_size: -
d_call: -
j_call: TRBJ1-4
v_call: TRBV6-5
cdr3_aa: CASSYSMWGTNEKLFF
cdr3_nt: TGTGCCAGCAGTTACTCGATGTGGGGGACTAATGAAAAACTGTTTTTT

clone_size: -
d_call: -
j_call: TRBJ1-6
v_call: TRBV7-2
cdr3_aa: CASSSSFHLNSPLHF
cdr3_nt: TGTGCCAGCAGCTCCAGTTTTCACCTTAATTCACCCCTCCACTTT

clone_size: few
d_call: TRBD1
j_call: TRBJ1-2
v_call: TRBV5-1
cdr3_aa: CASSLIPDREAGYTF
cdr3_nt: TGCGCCAGCAGCTTGATACCCGACAGGGAAGCTGGCTACACCTTC

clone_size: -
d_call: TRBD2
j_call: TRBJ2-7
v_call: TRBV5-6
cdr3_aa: CASSLVGGASEQYF
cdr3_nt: TGTGCCAGCAGCTTAGTGGGAGGGGCATCCGAGCAGTACTTC

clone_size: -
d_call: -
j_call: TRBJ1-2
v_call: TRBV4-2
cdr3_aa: CASSQGSRGDIYGYTF
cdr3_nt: TGTGCCAGCAGCCAAGGGTCTAGAGGGGATATCTATGGCTACACCTTC

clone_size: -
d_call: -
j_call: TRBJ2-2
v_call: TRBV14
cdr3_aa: CASSQEKGPTGELFF
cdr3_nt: TGTGCCAGCAGCCAAGAAAAGGGCCCCACCGGGGAGCTGTTTTTT

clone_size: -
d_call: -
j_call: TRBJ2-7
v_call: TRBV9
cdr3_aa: CASSVSGIGYEQYF
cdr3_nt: TGTGCCAGCAGCGTTAGTGGTATCGGCTACGAGCAGTACTTC

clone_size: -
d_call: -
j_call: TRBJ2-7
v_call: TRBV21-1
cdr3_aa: CASSIRGSRLFRPFRGAIEQYF
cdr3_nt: TGTGCCAGCAGCATAAGGGGTAGCCGTCTGTTTCGGCCGTTTCGAGGGGCTATCGAGCAGTACTTC

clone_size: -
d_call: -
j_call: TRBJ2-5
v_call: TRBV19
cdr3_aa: CASSKWQFQETQYF
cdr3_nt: TGTGCCAGTAGTAAGTGGCAGTTCCAAGAGACCCAGTACTTC

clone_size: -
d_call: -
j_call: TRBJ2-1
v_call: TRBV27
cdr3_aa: CAQPNSSLSYNEQFF
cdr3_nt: TGTGCCCAGCCAAATTCGAGCCTGTCCTACAATGAGCAGTTCTTC

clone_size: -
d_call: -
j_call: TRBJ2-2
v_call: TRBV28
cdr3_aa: CASSRDLGAGELFF
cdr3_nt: TGTGCCAGCAGCCGAGACCTGGGCGCCGGGGAGCTGTTTTTT

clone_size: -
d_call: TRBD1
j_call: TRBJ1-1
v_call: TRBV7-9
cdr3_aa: CASSLLGQGITEAFF
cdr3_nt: TGTGCCAGCAGCCTCCTAGGACAGGGCATCACTGAAGCTTTCTTT

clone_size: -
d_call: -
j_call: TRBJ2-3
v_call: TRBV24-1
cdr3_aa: CATSDPLNAGITDTQYF
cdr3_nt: TGTGCCACCAGTGACCCCCTTAATGCGGGAATCACAGATACGCAGTATTTT

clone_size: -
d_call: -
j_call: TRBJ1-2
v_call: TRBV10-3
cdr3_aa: CAISLEGNGYTF
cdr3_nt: TGTGCCATCAGTCTGGAGGGAAATGGCTACACCTTC

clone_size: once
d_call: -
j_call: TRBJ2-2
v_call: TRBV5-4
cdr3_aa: CASSLVEGAGTGELFF
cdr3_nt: TGTGCCAGCAGCTTGGTGGAGGGGGCGGGCACCGGGGAGCTGTTTTTT

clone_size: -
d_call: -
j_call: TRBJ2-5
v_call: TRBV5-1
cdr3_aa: CASSLVWGETQYF
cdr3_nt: TGCGCCAGCAGCTTGGTTTGGGGGGAGACCCAGTACTTC

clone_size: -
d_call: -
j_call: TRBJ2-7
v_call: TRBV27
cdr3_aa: CASSTYREGGEQYF
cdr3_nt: TGTGCCAGCAGTACCTACAGGGAAGGGGGGGAGCAGTACTTC

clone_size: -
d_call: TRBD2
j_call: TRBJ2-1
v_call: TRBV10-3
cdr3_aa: CAISEGGGGPNEQFF
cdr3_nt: TGTGCCATCAGTGAAGGCGGGGGGGGCCCCAATGAGCAGTTCTTC

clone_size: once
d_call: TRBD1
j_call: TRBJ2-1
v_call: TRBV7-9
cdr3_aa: CASSSWTGDNEQFF
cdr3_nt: TGTGCCAGCAGCTCCTGGACAGGGGACAATGAGCAGTTCTTC

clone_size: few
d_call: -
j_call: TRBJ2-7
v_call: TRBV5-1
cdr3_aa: CASSSRGNSYEQYF
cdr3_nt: TGCGCCAGCAGCTCCCGCGGAAACTCCTACGAGCAGTACTTC

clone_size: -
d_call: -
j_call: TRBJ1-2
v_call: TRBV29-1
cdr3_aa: CSATGSGYTF
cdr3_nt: TGCAGCGCCACCGGTAGTGGCTACACCTTC

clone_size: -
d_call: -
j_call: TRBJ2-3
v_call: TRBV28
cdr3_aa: CASSPGGQNTDTQYF
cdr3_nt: TGTGCCAGCTCACCGGGGGGCCAAAACACAGATACGCAGTATTTT

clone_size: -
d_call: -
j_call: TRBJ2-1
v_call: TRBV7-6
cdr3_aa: CASSLARSAWDEQFF
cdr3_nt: TGTGCCAGCAGCTTAGCGCGATCGGCTTGGGATGAGCAGTTCTTC

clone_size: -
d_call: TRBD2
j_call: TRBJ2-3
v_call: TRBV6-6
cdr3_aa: CASRQLAGPTDTQYF
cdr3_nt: TGTGCCAGCAGACAACTAGCGGGACCAACAGATACGCAGTATTTT

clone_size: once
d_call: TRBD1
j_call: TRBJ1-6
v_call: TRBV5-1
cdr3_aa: CASSFGGVGQGRYSPLHF
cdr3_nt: TGCGCCAGCAGCTTCGGCGGGGTTGGACAGGGGAGGTATTCACCCCTCCACTTT

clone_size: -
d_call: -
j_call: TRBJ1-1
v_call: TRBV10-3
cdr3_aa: CAISESRGTEAFF
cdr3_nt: TGTGCCATCAGTGAGTCGAGGGGGACTGAAGCTTTCTTT

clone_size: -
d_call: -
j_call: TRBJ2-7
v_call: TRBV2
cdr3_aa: CASTGGARPGGPGASSYEQYF
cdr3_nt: TGTGCCAGCACTGGGGGGGCCCGCCCGGGGGGTCCGGGCGCCAGCTCCTACGAGCAGTACTTC

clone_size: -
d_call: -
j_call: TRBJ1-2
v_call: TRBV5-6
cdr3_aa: CASSLDSGGYTF
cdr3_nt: TGTGCCAGCAGCTTGGATTCCGGCGGCTACACCTTC

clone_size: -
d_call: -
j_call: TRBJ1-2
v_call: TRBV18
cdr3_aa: CASSPDTNYGYTF
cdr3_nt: TGTGCCAGCTCACCCGACACGAACTACGGCTACACCTTC

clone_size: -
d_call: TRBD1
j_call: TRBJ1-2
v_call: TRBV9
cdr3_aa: CASSVGTGGRNGYTF
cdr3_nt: TGTGCCAGCAGCGTAGGAACAGGGGGCCGGAATGGCTACACCTTC

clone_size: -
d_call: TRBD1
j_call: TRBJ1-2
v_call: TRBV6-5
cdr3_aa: CASSYSRQGNYGYTF
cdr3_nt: TGTGCCAGCAGTTACTCGCGACAGGGGAACTATGGCTACACCTTC

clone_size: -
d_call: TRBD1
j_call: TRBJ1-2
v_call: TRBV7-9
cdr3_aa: CASSWDRGFNGYTF
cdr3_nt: TGTGCCAGCAGCTGGGACAGGGGGTTTAATGGCTACACCTTC

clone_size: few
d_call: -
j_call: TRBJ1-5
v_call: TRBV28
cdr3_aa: CASSLSGIGQPQHF
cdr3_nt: TGTGCCAGCAGTTTATCAGGGATCGGTCAGCCCCAGCATTTT